Listed below are T cell receptor beta chains from one sample, sequenced in a study of early T cells in non-severe SARS-CoV-2 infection. TCRdb reanalysed the 5' RACE reads using MiXCR and keeps one entry per CDR3 protein. The sample yields about 44,000 distinct CDR3 sequences, roughly 6.6% seen once. The material was whole blood, obtained at baseline. The receptors stem from an adult who was a healthcare worker with PCR-confirmed SARS-CoV-2 infection or an uninfected control (not recorded which). Each CDR3 is given with its conserved first and last residue. The D gene is left open where the match is weak. The listing skips clone size in some rows; elsewhere it reads once, few, many or a size class.

v_call	clone_size	d_call	j_call	cdr3_aa	cdr3_nt
TRBV10-3	few	-	TRBJ1-2	CAIYVMRGDRGYTF	TGTGCCATCTATGTTATGAGGGGCGACCGAGGCTACACCTTC
TRBV5-1	medium-sized	TRBD1	TRBJ1-1	CASSLDAGGSEAFF	TGCGCCAGCAGCTTGGATGCAGGGGGATCTGAAGCTTTCTTT
TRBV10-3	many	-	TRBJ2-6	CAISESRSWTANVLTF	TGTGCCATCAGTGAGTCCCGCAGCTGGACGGCCAACGTCCTGACTTTC
TRBV5-1	-	-	TRBJ2-2	CASSLQRANTGELFF	TGCGCCAGCAGCTTACAGCGCGCGAACACCGGGGAACTGTTTTTT
TRBV7-9	many	TRBD1	TRBJ2-7	CASSRTGTEQYF	TGTGCCAGCAGCCGGACAGGGACCGAGCAGTACTTC
TRBV2	-	TRBD1	TRBJ1-4	CASRGDRVNEKLFF	TGTGCCAGCAGAGGGGACAGGGTTAATGAAAAACTGTTTTTT
TRBV18	few	-	TRBJ2-5	CASAVEAAETQYF	TGTGCCAGCGCCGTTGAGGCGGCAGAGACCCAGTACTTC
TRBV13	-	TRBD2	TRBJ2-5	CASSLRGRVPQETQYF	TGTGCCAGCAGCTTAAGAGGGAGGGTTCCCCAAGAGACCCAGTACTTC
TRBV9	few	TRBD2	TRBJ2-1	CASSPLAGGPLNEQFF	TGTGCCAGCAGCCCATTAGCGGGGGGGCCTTTGAATGAGCAGTTCTTC
TRBV28	few	TRBD2	TRBJ2-7	CASSSPQLAGGPGYEQYF	TGTGCCAGCAGTTCACCACAGCTAGCGGGAGGGCCTGGGTACGAGCAGTACTTC
TRBV7-3	-	-	TRBJ2-5	CASSLDPRAETQYF	TGTGCCAGCAGCTTAGATCCGAGAGCAGAGACCCAGTACTTC
TRBV11-3	-	-	TRBJ2-1	CASSRGTREQFF	TGTGCCAGCAGCCGGGGGACGCGCGAGCAGTTCTTC
TRBV27	many	-	TRBJ2-3	CASALRGRGLVDTQYF	TGTGCCAGCGCCTTAAGAGGGAGGGGGCTCGTTGATACGCAGTATTTT
TRBV4-2	few	-	TRBJ1-1	CASSQDLYGRNTEVFF	TGTGCCAGCAGCCAAGATCTTTATGGGCGAAACACTGAAGTTTTCTTT
TRBV6-5	few	-	TRBJ2-2	CASSYSRGDNTGELFF	TGTGCCAGCAGTTACTCTAGGGGGGATAACACCGGGGAGCTGTTTTTT
TRBV2	few	-	TRBJ2-2	CASAVLTGELFF	TGTGCCAGTGCCGTCCTTACCGGGGAGCTGTTTTTT